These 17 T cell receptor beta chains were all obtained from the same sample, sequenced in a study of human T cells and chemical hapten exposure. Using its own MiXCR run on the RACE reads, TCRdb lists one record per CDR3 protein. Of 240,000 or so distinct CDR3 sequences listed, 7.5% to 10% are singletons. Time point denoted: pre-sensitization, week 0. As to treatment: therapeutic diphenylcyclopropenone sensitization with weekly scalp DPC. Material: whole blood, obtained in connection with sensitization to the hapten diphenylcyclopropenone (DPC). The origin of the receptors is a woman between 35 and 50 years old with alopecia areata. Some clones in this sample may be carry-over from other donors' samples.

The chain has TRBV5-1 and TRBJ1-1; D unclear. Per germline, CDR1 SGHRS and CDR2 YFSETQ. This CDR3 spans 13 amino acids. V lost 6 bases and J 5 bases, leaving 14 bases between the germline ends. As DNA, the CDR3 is TGCGCCAGCAAAAGGATCCCGGGGACTGAAGCTTTCTTT. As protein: CASKRIPGTEAFF.

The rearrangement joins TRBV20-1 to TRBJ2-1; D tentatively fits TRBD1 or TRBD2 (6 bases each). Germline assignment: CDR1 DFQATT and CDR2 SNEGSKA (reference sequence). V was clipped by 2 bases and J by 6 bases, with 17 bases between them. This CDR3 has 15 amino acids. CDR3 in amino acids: CSARIGGLRFNEQFF. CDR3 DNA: TGCAGTGCTAGAATCGGGGGCTTACGATTCAATGAGCAGTTCTTC.

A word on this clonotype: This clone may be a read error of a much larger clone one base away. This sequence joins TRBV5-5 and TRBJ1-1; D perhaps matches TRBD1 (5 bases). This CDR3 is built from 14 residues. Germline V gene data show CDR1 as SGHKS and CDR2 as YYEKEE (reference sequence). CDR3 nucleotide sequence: TGTGCCAACAGCTTGGGCAGGGCGGACACTGAAGCTTTCTTT. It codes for CANSLGRADTEAFF.

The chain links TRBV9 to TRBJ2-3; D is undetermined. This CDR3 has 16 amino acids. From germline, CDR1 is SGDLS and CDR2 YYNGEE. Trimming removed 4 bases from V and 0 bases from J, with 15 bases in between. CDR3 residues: CASSLGVGPSTDTQYF. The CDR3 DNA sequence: TGTGCCAGCAGCCTTGGGGTAGGACCAAGCACAGATACGCAGTATTTT.

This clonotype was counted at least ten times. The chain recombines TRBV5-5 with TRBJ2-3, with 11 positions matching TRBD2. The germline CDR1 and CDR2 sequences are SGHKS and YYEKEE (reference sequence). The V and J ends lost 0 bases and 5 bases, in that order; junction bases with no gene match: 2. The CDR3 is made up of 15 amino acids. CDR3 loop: CASSLDGLAGDTQYF. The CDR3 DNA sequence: TGTGCCAGCAGCTTGGATGGACTAGCGGGAGATACGCAGTATTTT.

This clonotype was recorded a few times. The chain's CDR3 is CASSPTGRRGNTIYF. The CDR3 nucleotides read TGTGCCAGCAGTCCGACAGGGCGAAGAGGAAACACCATATATTTT. This rearrangement joins TRBV12-3 or TRBV12-4 to TRBJ1-3; 7 bases agree with TRBD1. The CDR3 extends over 15 amino acids. After removal of 5 bases from V and 4 bases from J, the junction contained 8 bases not matched to a gene.

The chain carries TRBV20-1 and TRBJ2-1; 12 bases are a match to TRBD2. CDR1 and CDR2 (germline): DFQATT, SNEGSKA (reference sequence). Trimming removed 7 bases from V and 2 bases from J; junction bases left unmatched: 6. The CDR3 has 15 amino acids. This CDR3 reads CSDRLAGGPYNEQFF. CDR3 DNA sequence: TGCAGTGATCGGCTAGCGGGAGGGCCCTACAATGAGCAGTTCTTC.

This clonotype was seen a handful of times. The CDR3 protein is CASSLGRAATVEKLFF. Here the CDR3 DNA reads TGTGCCAGCAGCTTAGGTCGGGCAGCCACAGTTGAAAAACTGTTTTTT. This chain uses TRBV7-9 with TRBJ1-4; D is uncertain. Trimming took off 1 base at V and 7 bases at J, with 16 bases between the two ends. The CDR3 totals 16 residues. Germline CDR1 and CDR2: SEHNR and FQNEAQ (reference sequence).

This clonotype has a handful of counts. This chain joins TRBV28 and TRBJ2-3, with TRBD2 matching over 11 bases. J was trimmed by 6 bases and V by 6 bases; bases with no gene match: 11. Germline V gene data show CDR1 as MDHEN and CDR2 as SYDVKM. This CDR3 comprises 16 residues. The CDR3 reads CASSSSLAGGWDTQYF. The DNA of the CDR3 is TGTGCCAGCAGCAGCTCCCTAGCGGGAGGTTGGGATACGCAGTATTTT.

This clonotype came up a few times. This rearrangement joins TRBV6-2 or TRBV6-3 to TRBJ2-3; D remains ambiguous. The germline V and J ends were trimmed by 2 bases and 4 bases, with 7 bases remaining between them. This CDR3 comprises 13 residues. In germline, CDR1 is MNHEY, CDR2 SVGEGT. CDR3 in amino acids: CASSYGLSDTQYF. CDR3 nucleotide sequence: TGTGCCAGCAGTTACGGCCTTTCAGATACGCAGTATTTT.

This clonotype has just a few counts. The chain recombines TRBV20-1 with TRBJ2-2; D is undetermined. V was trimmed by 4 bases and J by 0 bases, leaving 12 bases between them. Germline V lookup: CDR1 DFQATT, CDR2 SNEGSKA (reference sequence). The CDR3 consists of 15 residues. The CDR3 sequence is CSATNPPSNTGELFF. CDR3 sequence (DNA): TGCAGTGCTACGAATCCGCCGTCGAACACCGGGGAGCTGTTTTTT.

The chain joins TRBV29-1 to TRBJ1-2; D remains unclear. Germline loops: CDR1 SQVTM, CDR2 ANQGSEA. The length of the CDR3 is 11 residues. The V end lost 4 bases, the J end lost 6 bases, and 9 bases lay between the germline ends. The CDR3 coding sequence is TGCAGCGTTGGAAAGGGAGATGGCTACACCTTC. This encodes CSVGKGDGYTF.

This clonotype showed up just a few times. In DNA, the CDR3 is TGTGCCAGCAGTGAGGGGACTGGCAAAAACATTCAGTACTTC. The encoded protein is CASSEGTGKNIQYF. The chain recombines TRBV6-1 with TRBJ2-4, with D perhaps matching TRBD2 (6 bases). This CDR3 is built from 14 residues. Trimming took off 3 bases at V and 3 bases at J, with 9 bases between the two ends. Per germline, CDR1 MNHNS and CDR2 SASEGT.

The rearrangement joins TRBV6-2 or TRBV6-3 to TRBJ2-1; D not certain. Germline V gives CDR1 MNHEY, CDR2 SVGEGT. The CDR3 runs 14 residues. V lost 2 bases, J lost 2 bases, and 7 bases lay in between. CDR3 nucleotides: TGTGCCAGCAGTTACGGCCCGACCTACAATGAGCAGTTCTTC. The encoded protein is CASSYGPTYNEQFF.

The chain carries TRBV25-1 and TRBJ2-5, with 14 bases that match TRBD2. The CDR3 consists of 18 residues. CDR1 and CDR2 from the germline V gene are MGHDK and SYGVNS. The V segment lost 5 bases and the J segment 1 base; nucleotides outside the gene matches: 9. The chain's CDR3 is CASSSRLAGGRSQETQYF. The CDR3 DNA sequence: TGTGCCAGCAGTTCCCGACTAGCGGGAGGGCGGAGCCAAGAGACCCAGTACTTC. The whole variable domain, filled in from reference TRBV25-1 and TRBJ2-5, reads EADIYQTPRYLVIGTGKKITLECSQTMGHDKMYWYQQDPGMELHLIHYSYGVNSTEKGDLSSESTVSRIRTEHFPLTLESARPSHTSQYLCASSSRLAGGRSQETQYFGPGTRLLVL.

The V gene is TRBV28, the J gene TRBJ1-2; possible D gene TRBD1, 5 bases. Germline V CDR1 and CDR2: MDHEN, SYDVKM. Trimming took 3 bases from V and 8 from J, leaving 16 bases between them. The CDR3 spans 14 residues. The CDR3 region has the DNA TGTGCCAGCAGTTTTACCATGGGGGGAATGGGCTACACCTTC. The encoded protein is CASSFTMGGMGYTF.

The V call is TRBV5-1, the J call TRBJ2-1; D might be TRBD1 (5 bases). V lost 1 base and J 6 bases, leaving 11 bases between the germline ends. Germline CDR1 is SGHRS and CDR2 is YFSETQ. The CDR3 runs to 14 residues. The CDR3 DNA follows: TGCGCCAGCAGCTTGCAGGGCCTGGGCAATGAGCAGTTCTTC. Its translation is CASSLQGLGNEQFF.